Listed below are T cell receptor beta chains from one sample, sequenced in a study of T cell repertoires in cytomegalovirus infection. TCRdb reanalysed the reads using MiXCR and keeps one entry per CDR3 protein. The sample yields about 310,000 distinct CDR3 sequences, roughly 15% seen once. Sequenced input: PBMCs. These receptor sequences come from a human donor in good health (CMV status not recorded). Some clones in this sample may be carry-over from other donors' samples. Both conserved end residues are part of each CDR3. Each record gives: J gene, V gene, CDR3 length, CDR3 protein.

j_call: TRBJ2-3
v_call: TRBV20-1
cdr3_length: 12
cdr3_aa: CSASITPDTQYF

j_call: TRBJ1-3
v_call: TRBV7-6
cdr3_length: 18
cdr3_aa: CASSLWEAKGAAGNTIYF

j_call: TRBJ2-1
v_call: TRBV7-4
cdr3_length: 17
cdr3_aa: CASSLGAAGVDYNEQFF

j_call: TRBJ2-1
v_call: TRBV20-1
cdr3_length: 14
cdr3_aa: CSATGTFSYNEQFF

j_call: TRBJ2-3
v_call: TRBV3-1
cdr3_length: 14
cdr3_aa: CASSQRTGANTQYF

j_call: TRBJ2-7
v_call: TRBV5-6
cdr3_length: 15
cdr3_aa: CASSRRDLGSYEQYF

j_call: TRBJ1-5
v_call: TRBV2
cdr3_length: 13
cdr3_aa: CASSGDRGQPQHF

j_call: TRBJ2-7
v_call: TRBV7-9
cdr3_length: 13
cdr3_aa: CASSRESLYEQYF

j_call: TRBJ1-1
v_call: TRBV4-1
cdr3_length: 15
cdr3_aa: CASSQASRRKTEAFF

j_call: TRBJ2-7
v_call: TRBV12-3/TRBV12-4
cdr3_length: 14
cdr3_aa: CASSLGLPGYEQYF

j_call: TRBJ2-1
v_call: TRBV3-1
cdr3_length: 13
cdr3_aa: CASSQDQWDRPFF

j_call: TRBJ1-5
v_call: TRBV2
cdr3_length: 13
cdr3_aa: CASRGQRNQLQHF

j_call: TRBJ1-5
v_call: TRBV5-6
cdr3_length: 16
cdr3_aa: CASGLYGMGDNQPQHF

j_call: TRBJ1-1
v_call: TRBV7-2
cdr3_length: 15
cdr3_aa: CASSLAAGKNDEAFF

j_call: TRBJ2-7
v_call: TRBV9
cdr3_length: 17
cdr3_aa: CASSPGRLAGALYEQYF

j_call: TRBJ1-5
v_call: TRBV6-5
cdr3_length: 15
cdr3_aa: CASSYSGERGQPQHF

j_call: TRBJ2-2
v_call: TRBV11-3
cdr3_length: 16
cdr3_aa: CASSLADWENTGELFF

j_call: TRBJ2-4
v_call: TRBV19
cdr3_length: 12
cdr3_aa: CASTTPLGQQYF

j_call: TRBJ2-2
v_call: TRBV5-4
cdr3_length: 15
cdr3_aa: CASNVQGAGTGELFF

j_call: TRBJ2-7
v_call: TRBV10-3
cdr3_length: 15
cdr3_aa: CAIGKMNSLPYEQYF

j_call: TRBJ2-5
v_call: TRBV10-3
cdr3_length: 16
cdr3_aa: CAISGYSSTGQETQYF

j_call: TRBJ1-5
v_call: TRBV20-1
cdr3_length: 12
cdr3_aa: CSAGGPSEPQHF

j_call: TRBJ2-4
v_call: TRBV2
cdr3_length: 15
cdr3_aa: CATLMDRVTKNIQYF

j_call: TRBJ1-2
v_call: TRBV5-4
cdr3_length: 14
cdr3_aa: CASSSPQAIYGYTF

j_call: TRBJ1-6
v_call: TRBV12-3/TRBV12-4
cdr3_length: 17
cdr3_aa: CASSLGQGADLNSPLHF

j_call: TRBJ1-5
v_call: TRBV4-2
cdr3_length: 16
cdr3_aa: CASSQDWGASNQPQHF

j_call: TRBJ2-3
v_call: TRBV11-3
cdr3_length: 15
cdr3_aa: CASSPRSGDTDTQYF

j_call: TRBJ1-1
v_call: TRBV12-3/TRBV12-4
cdr3_length: 17
cdr3_aa: CASSKGPIFSSRSEAFF

j_call: TRBJ1-1
v_call: TRBV6-1
cdr3_length: 15
cdr3_aa: CASSLQGRGDTEAFF

j_call: TRBJ1-1
v_call: TRBV5-4
cdr3_length: 15
cdr3_aa: CASSLATGRGTEAFF

j_call: TRBJ2-2
v_call: TRBV15
cdr3_length: 13
cdr3_aa: CATSRDLTGELFF

j_call: TRBJ1-5
v_call: TRBV20-1
cdr3_length: 13
cdr3_aa: CSAQRDTHQPQHF

j_call: TRBJ2-2
v_call: TRBV7-2
cdr3_length: 14
cdr3_aa: CASSFRQDTGELFF

j_call: TRBJ2-3
v_call: TRBV20-1
cdr3_length: 19
cdr3_aa: CSAWTGAREVTASTDTQYF

j_call: TRBJ1-6
v_call: TRBV2
cdr3_length: 18
cdr3_aa: CASIRSIDSTSYNSPLHF

j_call: TRBJ1-1
v_call: TRBV4-3
cdr3_length: 17
cdr3_aa: CASSQEAVGPLNTEAFF

j_call: TRBJ2-7
v_call: TRBV12-3/TRBV12-4
cdr3_length: 13
cdr3_aa: CASSFGVAYEQYF

j_call: TRBJ1-5
v_call: TRBV6-1
cdr3_length: 15
cdr3_aa: CASSVVGDINQPQHF

j_call: TRBJ2-7
v_call: TRBV15
cdr3_length: 14
cdr3_aa: CATSREAGGDEQYF

j_call: TRBJ2-1
v_call: TRBV14
cdr3_length: 11
cdr3_aa: CASDQGAEQFF

j_call: TRBJ1-1
v_call: TRBV4-2
cdr3_length: 13
cdr3_aa: CASSQDGNTEAFF

j_call: TRBJ1-6
v_call: TRBV20-1
cdr3_length: 18
cdr3_aa: CSARDIKRTSAANSPLHF

j_call: TRBJ1-2
v_call: TRBV7-9
cdr3_length: 18
cdr3_aa: CASSSQRDPVDFNYGYTF

j_call: TRBJ2-7
v_call: TRBV5-6
cdr3_length: 14
cdr3_aa: CASSLELTSAEQYF

j_call: TRBJ2-1
v_call: TRBV4-3
cdr3_length: 16
cdr3_aa: CASSQVADVAYNEQFF

j_call: TRBJ1-5
v_call: TRBV28
cdr3_length: 17
cdr3_aa: CASSLRSYREFQRPQHF

j_call: TRBJ2-3
v_call: TRBV12-3/TRBV12-4
cdr3_length: 18
cdr3_aa: CASSFARLAPPGTDTQYF

j_call: TRBJ2-3
v_call: TRBV18
cdr3_length: 13
cdr3_aa: CASSPLRGDTQYF

j_call: TRBJ2-7
v_call: TRBV7-8
cdr3_length: 14
cdr3_aa: CASSLGTEAYEQYF

j_call: TRBJ1-2
v_call: TRBV20-1
cdr3_length: 14
cdr3_aa: CSAIEATVYYGYTF

j_call: TRBJ2-1
v_call: TRBV7-6
cdr3_length: 17
cdr3_aa: CASSLVVGDRGLREQFF

j_call: TRBJ1-2
v_call: TRBV7-4
cdr3_length: 13
cdr3_aa: CASRGGGDYGYTF

j_call: TRBJ2-7
v_call: TRBV5-4
cdr3_length: 12
cdr3_aa: CASSLLANEQYF

j_call: TRBJ2-7
v_call: TRBV4-1
cdr3_length: 17
cdr3_aa: CASSQEKGLAGFYEQYF

j_call: TRBJ1-2
v_call: TRBV7-2
cdr3_length: 14
cdr3_aa: CASSSGGREYGYTF

j_call: TRBJ2-7
v_call: TRBV18
cdr3_length: 14
cdr3_aa: CASSTPGRSYEQYF